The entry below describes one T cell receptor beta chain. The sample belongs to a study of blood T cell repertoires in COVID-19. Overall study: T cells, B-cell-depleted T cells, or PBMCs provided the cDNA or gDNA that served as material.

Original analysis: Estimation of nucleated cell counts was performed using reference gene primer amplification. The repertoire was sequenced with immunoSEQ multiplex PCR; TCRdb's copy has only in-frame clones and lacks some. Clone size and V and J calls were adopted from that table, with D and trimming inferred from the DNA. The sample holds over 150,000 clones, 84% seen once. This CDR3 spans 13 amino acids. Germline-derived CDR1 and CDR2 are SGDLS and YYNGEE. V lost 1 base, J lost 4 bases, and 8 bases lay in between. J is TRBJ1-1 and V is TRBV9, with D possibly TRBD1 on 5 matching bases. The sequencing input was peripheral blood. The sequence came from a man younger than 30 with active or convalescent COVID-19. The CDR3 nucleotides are TGTGCCAGCAGCGTAATGGGGGGCACTGAAGCTTTCTTT. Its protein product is CASSVMGGTEAFF.